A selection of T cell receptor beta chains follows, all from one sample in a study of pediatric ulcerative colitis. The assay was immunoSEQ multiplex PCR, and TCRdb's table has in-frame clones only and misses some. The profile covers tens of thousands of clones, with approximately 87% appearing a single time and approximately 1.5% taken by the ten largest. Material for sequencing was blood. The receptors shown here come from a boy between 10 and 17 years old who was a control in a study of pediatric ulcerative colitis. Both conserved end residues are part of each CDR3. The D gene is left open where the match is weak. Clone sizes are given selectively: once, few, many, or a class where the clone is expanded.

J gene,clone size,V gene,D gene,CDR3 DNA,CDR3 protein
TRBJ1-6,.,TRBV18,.,TGTGCCAGCTCACCAATAGTTTACGGGGAGGATTCACCCCTCCACTTT,CASSPIVYGEDSPLHF
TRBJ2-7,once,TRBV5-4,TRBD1,TGTGCCAGCAGCACTTACGACAGGGGGCACTACGAGCAGTACTTC,CASSTYDRGHYEQYF
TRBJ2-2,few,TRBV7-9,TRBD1,TGTGCCAGCACCCCGGGACAGGGGGACACCGGGGAGCTGTTTTTT,CASTPGQGDTGELFF
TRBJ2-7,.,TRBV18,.,TGTGCCAGCTCACCTCTAGGGTTTGGCTTGGGACATTACGAGCAGTACTTC,CASSPLGFGLGHYEQYF
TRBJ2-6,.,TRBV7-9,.,TGTGCCAGCAGCTTTGGTACAGCCGGGGCCAACGTCCTGACTTTC,CASSFGTAGANVLTF
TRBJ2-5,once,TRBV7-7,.,TGTGCTAGCAGCTTTAGGGGCCAAGAGACCCAGTACTTC,CASSFRGQETQYF
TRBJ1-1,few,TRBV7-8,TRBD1,TGTGCCAGCAGCTTAGCGAGGGGGCACAACACTGAAGCTTTCTTT,CASSLARGHNTEAFF
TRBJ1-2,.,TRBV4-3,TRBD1,TGCGCCAGCAGTGGTGGTGACAGGGGGCCAGAAATATACTATGGCTACACCTTC,CASSGGDRGPEIYYGYTF
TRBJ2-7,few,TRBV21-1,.,TGTGCCAGCATCAAGGGGACAGGAAAGCCCTACGAGCAGTACTTC,CASIKGTGKPYEQYF
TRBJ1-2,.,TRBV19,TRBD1,TGTGCCAGTAGTATACAACTCCCAAGGGGGCCTTATGGCTACACCTTC,CASSIQLPRGPYGYTF
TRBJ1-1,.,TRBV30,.,TGTGCCTGGACCCACCAACAGGAGGTGGGCGCTGAAGCTTTCTTT,CAWTHQQEVGAEAFF
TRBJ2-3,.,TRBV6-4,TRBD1,TGTGCCAGCAGTACAGGGGGCTCGGGCACAGATACGCAGTATTTT,CASSTGGSGTDTQYF
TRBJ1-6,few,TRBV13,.,TGTGCCAGCAGCCCTAGGGGAAGCTCCTATAATTCACCCCTCCACTTT,CASSPRGSSYNSPLHF
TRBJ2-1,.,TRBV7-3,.,TGTGCCAGCAGCCCTCGGTCTGGCCCCTACAATGAGCAGTTCTTC,CASSPRSGPYNEQFF
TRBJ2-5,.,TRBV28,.,TGTGCCAGCAGTTTATACGGGACCCAGTACTTC,CASSLYGTQYF
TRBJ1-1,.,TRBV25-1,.,TGTGCCAGCAGTGAACTAACAGGGCTGAACACTGAAGCTTTCTTT,CASSELTGLNTEAFF
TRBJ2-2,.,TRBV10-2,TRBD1,TGCGCCAGCTTCGGGACAGGGAGGAACACCGGGGAGCTGTTTTTT,CASFGTGRNTGELFF
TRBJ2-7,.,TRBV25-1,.,TGTGCCAGCAGTGGCGAAGGCAGGAAACGCGAGCAGTACTTC,CASSGEGRKREQYF